This entry concerns a single T cell receptor beta chain. This specimen comes from a study of CD8 T cells in Susac syndrome. Reverse transcription of roughly 0.45 to 1 ug RNA used random hexamers. TCRdb reprocessed the immunoSEQ multiplex PCR reads via MiXCR and lists one record per CDR3 protein. The sample includes approximately 170,000 distinct CDR3 sequences, about 92% of them seen just once. Germline V gene lookup returns CDR1 KGHSH and CDR2 LQKENI. The germline V and J ends were trimmed by 0 bases and 0 bases, with 6 bases remaining between them. This CDR3 comprises 14 residues. The TCR was taken from a human donor in good health. Sequenced sample: CD4+ T cells from PBMCs. This rearrangement joins TRBV18 to TRBJ2-7; unclear D gene. The CDR3 DNA reads as TGTGCCAGCTCACCACCGGGGTACTCCTACGAGCAGTACTTC. Encoded protein: CASSPPGYSYEQYF. Supplemented by reference TRBV18 and TRBJ2-7, the full variable domain reads NAGVMQNPRHLVRRRGQEARLRCSPMKGHSHVYWYRQLPEEGLKFMVYLQKENIIDESGMPKERFSAEFPKEGPSILRIQQVVRGDSAAYFCASSPPGYSYEQYFGPGTRLTVT.